The next 19 T cell receptor beta chains were all read from a single sample in a study of blood T cell repertoires in COVID-19 (dated by TCRdb to about 2020). The library relied on the immunoSEQ multiplex PCR assay. TCRdb limited this immuneACCESS table to in-frame rearrangements with V and J called. A share of clones is missing; checked studies link under half to unresolved V genes, and the rest is unexplained. The sample table holds a few hundred thousand clones, of which around 90% were seen once. More than 0.95% of the sample belongs to the ten largest clones. Sequencing input: PBMCs or T cells enriched from blood (not recorded which). The receptor source for this set is a woman between 18 and 29 years old who had recovered from COVID-19.

This clone was picked up a small number of times. The V and J genes are TRBV6-1 and TRBJ1-2; D gene uncertain. This CDR3 is built from 14 residues. V was shortened by 2 bases and J by 4 bases, with 11 bases between the two germline ends. Germline V gene sequence: CDR1 MNHNS, CDR2 SASEGT. The CDR3 sequence: CASSERGGSYGYTF. As DNA, the CDR3 is TGTGCCAGCAGTGAAAGAGGCGGAAGCTATGGCTACACCTTC.

V usage is TRBV5-6 and J usage is TRBJ1-2; D is possibly TRBD1 (6 bases). CDR1 is SGHDT and CDR2 is YYEEEE in the germline V gene. The CDR3 is 13 residues long. Trimming cost V 4 bases and J 4 bases, with 11 bases left between them. DNA of the CDR3: TGTGCCAGCAGCCCGGGGGGCCCCTATGGCTACACCTTC. Residues: CASSPGGPYGYTF. Drawing the rest from reference TRBV5-6 and TRBJ1-2, the complete variable domain is DAGVTQSPTHLIKTRGQQVTLRCSPKSGHDTVSWYQQALGQGPQFIFQYYEEEERQRGNFPDRFSGHQFPNYSSELNVNALLLGDSALYLCASSPGGPYGYTFGSGTRLTVV.

The chain has TRBV24-1 and TRBJ2-1, with D possibly matching TRBD2 (6 bases). Germline V gives CDR1 KGHDR, CDR2 SFDVKD. V was shortened by 8 bases and J by 0 bases, with 10 bases between the two germline ends. This CDR3 region has 14 residues. The CDR3: CATTDGSSYNEQFF. The CDR3 nucleotides read TGTGCCACCACGGACGGGAGCTCCTACAATGAGCAGTTCTTC.

J is TRBJ1-2 and V is TRBV29-1; 7 nucleotides agree with TRBD1. V trimming: 7 bases; J trimming: 2 bases; junction bases outside the gene matches: 10. The CDR3 sequence is 14 residues long. Per germline, CDR1 SQVTM and CDR2 ANQGSEA. The CDR3, as DNA: TGCAGCGCATCCCGACAGGGCCTCAACTATGGCTACACCTTC. Residues: CSASRQGLNYGYTF.

The rearrangement joins TRBV19 to TRBJ1-4, with no clear D. V was pared by 3 bases and J by 6 bases, with 8 bases between. The germline V gene has CDR1 LNHDA and CDR2 SQIVND (reference sequence). This CDR3 has 13 amino acids. The CDR3 DNA is TGTGCCAGTAGTATGCGGGATTATGAAAAACTGTTTTTT. This encodes CASSMRDYEKLFF.

CDR3 bases: TGTGCCAGCAGCTTAGGGCAGGGGGTGCACTATGGCTACACCTTC. Translating gives CASSLGQGVHYGYTF. The chain is built from TRBV7-2 and TRBJ1-2; 7 nucleotides match TRBD1. Germline loops: CDR1 SGHTA, CDR2 FQGNSA. This CDR3 has 15 amino acids. V lost 1 base to trimming and J lost 3 bases; unmatched junction nucleotides: 5.

The genes are TRBV5-4 and TRBJ1-1; 8 nucleotides match TRBD1. The CDR3 length is 12 residues. Germline V CDR1 and CDR2: SGHNT, YYREEE (reference sequence). V was pared by 4 bases and J by 6 bases, with 2 bases of the junction left unmatched. The CDR3 sequence: CASSQDRAEAFF. The CDR3 DNA sequence: TGTGCCAGCAGCCAGGACAGGGCTGAAGCTTTCTTT.

The chain combines TRBV5-1 with TRBJ1-1; possibly TRBD1 for D (6 bases). Germline V gives CDR1 SGHRS, CDR2 YFSETQ. This CDR3 is built from 16 residues. V shed 0 bases and J shed 1 base, with 13 bases lying between them. CDR3 sequence (DNA): TGCGCCAGCAGCTTGGGGGACAACAATCCGAACACTGAAGCTTTCTTT. Its protein product is CASSLGDNNPNTEAFF.

This sequence joins TRBV7-9 and TRBJ2-5; 12 bases align to TRBD2. Germline V gives CDR1 SEHNR, CDR2 FQNEAQ (reference sequence). The CDR3 extends over 14 amino acids. Germline trimming cut 8 bases from V and 0 bases from J; bases unmatched to any gene: 1. CDR3 region: CASRLAGDQETQYF. Written as DNA, the CDR3 is TGTGCCAGCCGACTAGCGGGGGACCAAGAGACCCAGTACTTC.

This rearrangement joins TRBV7-2 to TRBJ1-4; possibly TRBD1 for D (5 bases). Germline V lookup: CDR1 SGHTA, CDR2 FQGNSA. The V end was cut by 6 bases, the J end by 2 bases, with 16 bases between. CDR3 length: 16 residues. CDR3 coding DNA: TGTGCCAGCAGTTCAGGGCGGGGTTCGACTAATGAAAAACTGTTTTTT. This encodes CASSSGRGSTNEKLFF.

The rearrangement links TRBV2 to TRBJ1-6; D ambiguous. This CDR3 comprises 16 residues. V lost 9 bases, J lost 1 base, and 16 bases lay in between. Germline CDR1 SNHLY, CDR2 FYNNEI. CDR3 sequence: CARFLDRPSYNSPLHF. As DNA, the CDR3 is TGTGCCAGATTCCTAGACCGCCCTTCCTATAATTCACCCCTCCACTTT.

The genes are TRBV7-6 and TRBJ1-2; 7 nucleotides align to TRBD1. With 4 bases clipped from V and 5 bases from J, the junction kept 4 bases outside the gene matches. Germline V CDR1 and CDR2: SGHVS, FNYEAQ. The CDR3 totals 13 residues. CDR3 amino acids: CASSSPGGYGYTF. In DNA, the CDR3 is TGTGCCAGCAGCTCACCAGGGGGGTATGGCTACACCTTC. Together with reference TRBV7-6 and TRBJ1-2, the CDR3 gives the full variable domain: GAGVSQSPRYKVTKRGQDVALRCDPISGHVSLYWYRQALGQGPEFLTYFNYEAQQDKSGLPNDRFSAERPEGSISTLTIQRTEQRDSAMYRCASSSPGGYGYTFGSGTRLTVV.

The gene calls are TRBV6-2 or TRBV6-3 and TRBJ2-2, with 14 bases identical to TRBD2. Trimming at V came to 4 bases and at J to 4 bases, leaving 8 bases not matched to a gene. CDR1 MNHEY and CDR2 SVGEGT come from the germline V gene. This CDR3 is 18 amino acids long. The CDR3 loop reads CASSSLGLAGELTGELFF. The CDR3 DNA follows: TGTGCCAGCAGTTCCCTGGGACTAGCGGGGGAGCTCACCGGGGAGCTGTTTTTT.

The chain uses TRBV29-1 and TRBJ2-3; D call uncertain. The germline V gene has CDR1 SQVTM and CDR2 ANQGSEA. CDR3 length: 11 residues. The V end lost 4 bases, the J end lost 4 bases, and 6 bases lay between the germline ends. For the CDR3, the DNA is TGCAGCGTTGGCCAGGCAGATACGCAGTATTTT. Protein: CSVGQADTQYF.

This chain links TRBV2 with TRBJ2-1, with 8 nucleotides matching TRBD2. V gave up 6 bases and J gave up 0 bases; unmatched junction bases: 4. Germline CDR1 reads SNHLY; CDR2 reads FYNNEI. This CDR3 is 15 amino acids long. For the CDR3, the DNA is TGTGCCAGCAGGCGGGGGGCAAGCTCCTACAATGAGCAGTTCTTC. This sequence encodes CASRRGASSYNEQFF.

The chain has TRBV9 and TRBJ2-5; 8 bases map to TRBD2. The CDR3 consists of 14 residues. CDR1 is SGDLS and CDR2 is YYNGEE in the germline V gene. V was clipped by 7 bases and J by 5 bases; unmatched bases: 10. This CDR3 is CASSQRGREETQYF. The CDR3 DNA reads TGTGCCAGCTCTCAGCGGGGGCGGGAGGAGACCCAGTACTTC.

The chain carries TRBV5-6 and TRBJ2-1; D gene ambiguous. The CDR3 extends over 15 amino acids. V shed 0 bases and J shed 0 bases, with 7 bases lying between them. The germline V gene encodes CDR1 SGHDT and CDR2 YYEEEE. In nucleotides, the CDR3 is TGTGCCAGCAGCTTGGGGCGGAGCTCCTACAATGAGCAGTTCTTC. Residues: CASSLGRSSYNEQFF.

The chain uses TRBV6-5 and TRBJ1-4; TRBD1 matches 7 bases. The CDR3 covers 13 residues. Looked up from germline, CDR1 is MNHEY and CDR2 is SVGAGI. With 6 bases clipped from V and 7 bases from J, the junction kept 5 bases outside the gene matches. The CDR3 DNA sequence: TGTGCCAGCAGGGGGGGACAGCTTGAAAAACTGTTTTTT. It codes for CASRGGQLEKLFF.

The chain recombines TRBV28 with TRBJ1-2; D not resolved. The CDR3 extends over 15 amino acids. The V and J ends lost 7 bases and 4 bases respectively, with 19 bases between them. Germline CDR1 and CDR2: MDHEN and SYDVKM. CDR3 bases: TGTGCCAGCACCCTGACGGGAGTATTTAGCTATGGCTACACCTTC. Its translation: CASTLTGVFSYGYTF.